The 8 T cell receptor beta chains below come from one sample, sequenced in a study of T cells in placental villitis. The libraries were made with immunoSEQ v4. Clones were sequenced by immunoSEQ multiplex PCR, and TCRdb holds only the in-frame ones, with some missing. The sample has about 230 clones; nearly 98% are singletons. Sequenced input: placental tissue containing maternal and fetal cells. These receptors were collected from a human donor in good health; the placental T cells may come from both mother and fetus.

The chain employs TRBV7-9 and TRBJ2-1; the D call may be TRBD1 or TRBD2 (5 bases each). This CDR3 spans 15 amino acids. With 2 bases removed from V and 5 bases from J, the gap between germline ends came to 13 bases. Per the germline V gene, CDR1 is SEHNR and CDR2 is FQNEAQ (reference sequence). The CDR3 loop is CASSLLGTVNNEQFF. The DNA for the CDR3 is TGTGCCAGCAGCTTATTGGGGACGGTGAACAATGAGCAGTTCTTC. Together with reference TRBV7-9 and TRBJ2-1, the CDR3 gives the full variable domain: DTGVSQNPRHKITKRGQNVTFRCDPISEHNRLYWYRQTLGQGPEFLTYFQNEAQLEKSRLLSDRFSAERPKGSFSTLEIQRTEQGDSAMYLCASSLLGTVNNEQFFGPGTRLTVL.

The rearrangement uses TRBV12-5 and TRBJ2-5; D may be TRBD1 or TRBD2 (5 bases each). V was shortened by 1 base and J by 1 base, with 16 bases between the two germline ends. This CDR3 region has 17 residues. The germline V gene has CDR1 LGHNT and CDR2 FRNRAP. The CDR3 sequence: CASGLAGEGRSQETQYF. The CDR3 DNA follows: TGTGCTAGTGGTTTGGCCGGCGAGGGGCGCTCCCAAGAGACCCAGTACTTC.

The V and J genes are TRBV12-3 or TRBV12-4 and TRBJ2-3; maybe TRBD2 (5 bases). The CDR3 runs to 13 residues. V lost 7 bases to trimming and J lost 9 bases, with 17 bases between them. CDR3 amino acids: CASTSGRGGTQYF. CDR3 sequence (DNA): TGTGCCAGCACCTCAGGTCGCGGAGGCACGCAGTATTTT.

The chain uses TRBV18 and TRBJ1-4; no clear D gene. The V gene's germline CDR1 is KGHSH and CDR2 LQKENI. Trimming took 5 bases from V and 3 from J, leaving 7 bases between them. This CDR3 region has 13 residues. Here the CDR3 DNA reads TGTGCCAGCTCAGGCCAAGCTAATGAAAAACTGTTTTTT. Amino acid sequence: CASSGQANEKLFF.

The chain combines TRBV6-5 with TRBJ2-2; 9 nucleotides line up with TRBD2. The CDR3 has 15 residues. V gave up 2 bases and J gave up 6 bases; unmatched junction bases: 4. Looked up from germline, CDR1 is MNHEY and CDR2 is SVGAGI. CDR3 in amino acids: CASSYTRLAAGELFF. The CDR3 nucleotides read TGTGCCAGCAGTTACACGAGACTAGCGGCCGGGGAGCTGTTTTTT.

The V call is TRBV27, the J call TRBJ1-5; D call uncertain. Deletions cut 6 bases from V and 0 bases from J, with 15 bases between. Germline assignment: CDR1 MNHEY and CDR2 SMNVEV (reference sequence). The CDR3 has 16 amino acids. Here the CDR3 reads CASRRGRLDSNQPQHF. Written as DNA, the CDR3 is TGTGCCAGCAGACGAGGACGGCTTGATAGCAATCAGCCCCAGCATTTT.

The chain carries TRBV6-5 and TRBJ1-2; D is ambiguous. V lost 5 bases and J 4 bases, leaving 11 bases between the germline ends. Per germline, CDR1 MNHEY and CDR2 SVGAGI. The CDR3 has 13 residues. CDR3 amino acids: CASSQRDGYGYTF. For the CDR3, the DNA is TGTGCCAGCAGTCAGAGAGACGGCTATGGCTACACCTTC.

J is TRBJ1-1 and V is TRBV4-1; 7 nucleotides line up with TRBD1. Losses at the gene ends were 1 base for V and 4 bases for J; bases not matched to a gene: 9. Germline lookup yields CDR1 MGHRA and CDR2 YSYEKL. This CDR3 spans 16 amino acids. CDR3 protein: CASSQAGGRGGTEAFF. CDR3 nucleotide sequence: TGCGCCAGCAGCCAAGCAGGGGGGAGGGGAGGCACTGAAGCTTTCTTT.